This TCR beta chain was sequenced in a study of T cells in Graves' hyperthyroidism and ophthalmopathy. What was amplified from RNA transcripts were TCR beta CDR3 regions. The primer set for the first-round RT-PCR of the TCR CDR3 was HTBI. Via MiXCR, TCRdb re-called the multiplex PCR reads, giving one row per CDR3 protein. The sample has about 840,000 distinct CDR3 sequences; more than 30% are singletons. Lactation, pregnancy, other autoimmune disease or uncontrolled infection led to exclusion of patients. Fresh peripheral blood, approximately 10 ml, was the source of the PBMCs. The germline V and J ends were trimmed by 3 bases and 10 bases, with 6 bases remaining between them. Per germline, CDR1 SQVTM and CDR2 ANQGSEA. The CDR3 sequence is 9 residues long.

Sequencing was done on a sample of blood. The clonotype originates from a man aged 18 to 29 with Graves' hyperthyroidism. The chain has TRBV29-1 and TRBJ1-1, with D unresolved. CDR3 nucleotides: TGCAGCGTTGACGGTGGAGCTTTCTTT. This encodes CSVDGGAFF.